The entry that follows covers one T cell receptor (beta chain) sequence. The data originate from a study of blood T cell repertoires in COVID-19. Looking at the study overall: Sites across the United States, Italy and Spain contributed samples from acute and convalescent COVID-19.

In Seattle, patients joined the study during active infection and were tracked longitudinally. Losses at the gene ends were 2 bases for V and 8 bases for J; bases not matched to a gene: 5. This CDR3 is 14 amino acids long. CDR1 and CDR2 from the germline V gene are MNHNY and SVGAGI (reference sequence). Measured with immunoSEQ multiplex PCR; TCRdb has only the in-frame clones, and not every one. The table lists about 89,000 clones, about four fifths of them singletons, with approximately 6.3% in the top ten. Sequencing was carried out using peripheral blood. The sequence derives from an older man with COVID-19, enrolled during active disease. This chain links TRBV6-6 with TRBJ1-2, with 10 bases fitting TRBD1. The CDR3 reads CASSYGQGGGGYTF. CDR3 DNA sequence: TGTGCCAGCAGTTACGGACAGGGGGGAGGAGGCTACACCTTC.